This TCR beta chain emerged from a study of blood T cell repertoires in COVID-19. Only in-frame clones appear in the TCRdb table, and some are missing; sequencing was by immunoSEQ multiplex PCR. Seen here are 70,000 or so clones, 70% to 75% observed once, and the top ten hold roughly 20%. The CDR3 is made up of 13 amino acids. The germline V gene encodes CDR1 SGHRS and CDR2 YFSETQ. V dropped 0 bases and J dropped 7 bases, with 8 bases sitting between them. The J gene is TRBJ2-1, the V gene TRBV5-1; no clear D. The source material was peripheral blood. The receptor's source is a man between 65 and 85 years old with acute or convalescent COVID-19. CDR3 bases: TGCGCCAGCAGCTTGGTGGGCTCGAATGAGCAGTTCTTC. The encoded protein is CASSLVGSNEQFF.